The 19 T cell receptor beta chains presented below share a single source sample, sequenced in a study of response to subunit inactivated influenza vaccine. TCRdb used MiXCR to reprocess the RT-PCR reads, holding one entry per CDR3 protein. The table includes about 780,000 distinct CDR3 sequences, less than 20% detected once. The sequenced sample was PBMCs from blood, obtained roughly 5 days after vaccination. These receptors were collected from a man aged 45-60 years who received an inactivated influenza vaccine.

V usage is TRBV5-1 and J usage is TRBJ2-2; D remains unclear. V was clipped by 1 base and J by 2 bases, with 9 bases between them. Looked up from germline, CDR1 is SGHRS and CDR2 is YFSETQ. The CDR3 runs 15 residues. Here the CDR3 reads CASSLFGRNTGELFF. In DNA, the CDR3 is TGCGCCAGCAGCTTGTTTGGCAGAAACACCGGGGAGCTGTTTTTT.

This clonotype was found many times. The rearrangement joins TRBV5-1 to TRBJ2-3; D is unresolved. The CDR3 extends over 14 amino acids. Trimming took 4 bases from V and 4 from J, leaving 13 bases between them. CDR1 SGHRS and CDR2 YFSETQ come from the germline V gene. CDR3: CASSLSSSSDTQYF. The CDR3 DNA reads as TGCGCCAGCAGCCTGTCTAGTAGTTCAGATACGCAGTATTTT.

This clonotype was seen more than once but under ten times. The rearrangement joins TRBV10-2 to TRBJ2-1; D gene uncertain. CDR3 length: 13 amino acids. Germline V gene sequence: CDR1 WSHSY, CDR2 SAAADI. V was cut by 7 bases and J by 9 bases, with 16 bases left in between. The CDR3 coding sequence is TGCGCCAGCAAGGAGCTACGGTCTATTGAGCAGTTCTTC. It yields the protein CASKELRSIEQFF.

Ten or more counts support this clonotype. The J gene is TRBJ1-4, the V gene TRBV12-3 or TRBV12-4; D unresolved. With 5 bases removed from V and 0 bases from J, the gap between germline ends came to 10 bases. CDR3 length: 15 amino acids. CDR3 protein: CASSVHMTTNEKLFF. The CDR3 DNA is TGTGCCAGCAGTGTACACATGACAACTAATGAAAAACTGTTTTTT.

The sample holds many counts of this clonotype. The chain links TRBV4-1 to TRBJ1-4, with a possible D match to TRBD1 (6 bases). V was pared by 2 bases and J by 7 bases, with 11 bases between. Germline V lookup: CDR1 MGHRA, CDR2 YSYEKL. This CDR3 is built from 14 residues. The CDR3 is CASSQPGQREKLFF. For the CDR3, the DNA is TGCGCCAGCAGCCAACCGGGACAACGTGAAAAACTGTTTTTT.

This clonotype was observed many times. The V and J genes are TRBV20-1 and TRBJ1-5; TRBD1 matches at 11 bases. After removal of 6 bases from V and 4 bases from J, the junction contained 5 bases not matched to a gene. This CDR3 comprises 14 residues. The germline gives CDR1 DFQATT, CDR2 SNEGSKA (reference sequence). The CDR3 DNA reads as TGCAGTGCGAGGGACAGGGGGTGGAATCAGCCCCAGCATTTT. Its translation is CSARDRGWNQPQHF.

In its sample, this clonotype was seen once. The V gene is TRBV5-1, the J gene TRBJ2-3; weak D call: TRBD1 (7 bases). Germline V gives CDR1 SGHRS, CDR2 YFSETQ. CDR3 length: 16 amino acids. V was shortened by 3 bases and J by 4 bases, with 18 bases between the two germline ends. The CDR3 protein is CASSWGDSRFSDTQYF. The CDR3 region has the DNA TGCGCCAGCAGCTGGGGGGACAGTAGGTTCTCAGATACGCAGTATTTT.

This clonotype showed up many times. V gene TRBV24-1 combines with J gene TRBJ2-1; 7 positions match TRBD1. With V trimmed by 4 bases and J by 5 bases, 4 bases remained unmatched. The CDR3 totals 14 residues. Looked up from germline, CDR1 is KGHDR and CDR2 is SFDVKD. CDR3 sequence (DNA): TGTGCCACCAGTGAACAGGGGTACCACAATGAGCAGTTCTTC. Translation: CATSEQGYHNEQFF.

Only a few counts were recorded for this clonotype. V is TRBV11-1 and J is TRBJ2-5, with TRBD2 matching 13 bases. The CDR3 has 18 amino acids. J was trimmed by 2 bases and V by 5 bases; bases with no gene match: 11. Per germline, CDR1 SGHAT and CDR2 FQDESV (reference sequence). CDR3 DNA sequence: TGTGCCAGCAGCGTTACTAGCGGGGGGGCACCTAGTCAAGAGACCCAGTACTTC. Its translation is CASSVTSGGAPSQETQYF.

The chain employs TRBV10-3 and TRBJ2-5, with D maybe TRBD2 (6 bases). Trimming removed 6 bases at V and 5 bases at J, with 13 bases between. The germline CDR1 and CDR2 sequences are ENHRY and SYGVKD. The CDR3 covers 13 residues. The CDR3 here is CAIRQGDWETQYF. The CDR3 nucleotides read TGTGCCATCAGGCAAGGGGACTGGGAGACCCAGTACTTC.

The V and J genes are TRBV9 and TRBJ1-2; D may be TRBD1 (5 bases). CDR3 size: 14 residues. Trimming took off 3 bases at V and 3 bases at J, with 12 bases between the two ends. The germline CDR1 and CDR2 sequences are SGDLS and YYNGEE. CDR3 nucleotides: TGTGCCAGCAGCGCAGAGGACACATACTATGGCTACACCTTC. It is translated as CASSAEDTYYGYTF.

This clonotype was found many times. V gene TRBV12-3 or TRBV12-4 combines with J gene TRBJ1-3, with D possibly TRBD1 on 5 matching bases. The CDR3 runs 13 residues. Trimming shortened V by 5 bases and J by 7 bases, and 12 bases separated the two germline ends. The CDR3 is CASSPGTRNTIYF. As DNA, the CDR3 is TGTGCCAGCAGTCCCGGGACCCGGAACACCATATATTTT.

The rearrangement uses TRBV18 and TRBJ1-4; D not certain. This CDR3 region has 14 residues. V gave up 1 base and J gave up 5 bases, with 8 bases separating them. The germline gives CDR1 KGHSH, CDR2 LQKENI. This CDR3 is CASSPRQANEKLFF. CDR3 sequence (DNA): TGTGCCAGCTCACCACGGCAGGCGAATGAAAAACTGTTTTTT.

This sequence joins TRBV7-2 and TRBJ1-3, with TRBD1 matching over 9 bases. CDR3 length: 17 residues. The trim removed 2 bases at V and 2 bases at J, leaving 7 bases unmatched. Germline V gene data show CDR1 as SGHTA and CDR2 as FQGNSA. The CDR3 region has the DNA TGTGCCAGCAGCTTAAGGGGGACAGGGCTCACTGGAAACACCATATATTTT. Translation: CASSLRGTGLTGNTIYF.

The sample holds many counts of this clonotype. The rearrangement links TRBV4-2 to TRBJ2-7; D may be TRBD1 or TRBD2 (7 bases each). Germline loops: CDR1 LGHNA, CDR2 YNFKEQ. CDR3 length: 15 amino acids. V lost 1 base to trimming and J lost 3 bases, with 13 bases between them. The CDR3 DNA reads TGTGCCAGCAGCCAAGGCGGGAGACAGGGCTACGAGCAGTACTTC. Residues: CASSQGGRQGYEQYF.

This clonotype was observed at least ten times. This CDR3 reads CASSLTGMNTEAFF. CDR3 nucleotides: TGCGCCAGCAGCTTGACGGGAATGAACACTGAAGCTTTCTTT. The chain is built from TRBV5-1 and TRBJ1-1; D is ambiguous. Trimming took 1 base from V and 0 from J, leaving 7 bases between them. This CDR3 is built from 14 residues. CDR1 and CDR2 from the germline V gene are SGHRS and YFSETQ.

The chain uses TRBV4-2 and TRBJ2-2; 14 nucleotides match TRBD2. The ends lost 4 bases at V and 0 bases at J; junction bases unmatched: 4. This CDR3 is 18 amino acids long. Germline V gene sequence: CDR1 LGHNA, CDR2 YNFKEQ. This CDR3 reads CASSRGLAGGSNTGELFF. CDR3 nucleotides: TGTGCCAGCAGCCGAGGACTAGCGGGGGGCTCGAACACCGGGGAGCTGTTTTTT.

The chain couples TRBV18 to TRBJ2-7; maybe TRBD2 (5 bases). V lost 2 bases and J 6 bases, leaving 8 bases between the germline ends. The CDR3 is 12 residues long. CDR1 is KGHSH and CDR2 is LQKENI in the germline V gene. The CDR3 DNA sequence: TGTGCCAGCTCACCAACGGGAATCGAGCAGTACTTC. Protein sequence: CASSPTGIEQYF.

This clonotype was detected only a few times. The chain combines TRBV28 with TRBJ1-3; D ambiguous. Per germline, CDR1 MDHEN and CDR2 SYDVKM. The V end lost 3 bases, the J end lost 4 bases, and 13 bases lay between the germline ends. The length of the CDR3 is 15 residues. The CDR3 sequence is CASSFVGLEGNTIYF. DNA for the CDR3: TGTGCCAGCAGTTTTGTGGGTCTAGAAGGAAACACCATATATTTT.